This is a list of T cell receptor beta chains from one sample in a study of a mutant IDH1 vaccine in newly diagnosed glioma. Clones were sequenced by immunoSEQ multiplex PCR, and TCRdb holds only the in-frame ones, with some missing. This table holds around 66,000 clones, under 90% found once. Antigens for these TCRs are unknown. Sample: PBMCs, taken from a glioma patient whose treatment included an IDH1 peptide vaccine. These receptors all come from a man aged 50 or older with glioma. Both conserved end residues are part of each CDR3. D genes are given only for firm matches. The size of a clone is reported for some rows only, either as once, few or many, or as a class for expanded clones.

J gene	V gene	clone size	D gene	CDR3 DNA	CDR3 protein
TRBJ1-5	TRBV28	few	NA	TGTGCCAGCAGTGGACTTGGCAATCAGCCCCAGCATTTT	CASSGLGNQPQHF
TRBJ2-5	TRBV7-9	few	NA	TGTGCCAGCAGCTCATACCAGGGGAGGGAGACCCAGTACTTC	CASSSYQGRETQYF
TRBJ1-5	TRBV28	NA	NA	TGTGCCAGCAGTTCCGGAAGCAATCAGCCCCAGCATTTT	CASSSGSNQPQHF
TRBJ1-1	TRBV2	few	NA	TGTGCCAGCAGTGGGGATTACACTGAAGCTTTCTTT	CASSGDYTEAFF
TRBJ1-2	TRBV15	NA	NA	TGTGCCACCAGCAGAGGTGGAGGGGATAGTGGCTACACCTTC	CATSRGGGDSGYTF
TRBJ1-6	TRBV5-1	few	NA	TGCGCCAGCAGCTTGAGGGGAGAGGGTAATTCACCCCTCCACTTT	CASSLRGEGNSPLHF
TRBJ2-2	TRBV10-3	NA	TRBD2	TGTGCCATCCTACGTGCGGGGGAAACAAACACCGGGGAGCTGTTTTTT	CAILRAGETNTGELFF
TRBJ1-1	TRBV19	few	NA	TGTGCCAGTAGCCCCACGGATGGACCATGGGGAACTGAAGCTTTCTTT	CASSPTDGPWGTEAFF
TRBJ2-7	TRBV5-1	NA	NA	TGCGCCAGCAGCTTGAGGTCGACGGATACTTCCTACGAGCAGTACTTC	CASSLRSTDTSYEQYF
TRBJ2-4	TRBV6-1	NA	NA	TGTGCCAGCAGTGAAGGGGGAGGACGTGCCAAAAACATTCAGTACTTC	CASSEGGGRAKNIQYF
TRBJ2-2	TRBV5-6	NA	NA	TGTGCCAGCAGCTTGGGTCAGGTTGTTGAGGCCGGGGAGCTGTTTTTT	CASSLGQVVEAGELFF
TRBJ2-3	TRBV7-2	NA	NA	TGTGCCAGCAGCTTAGCGGGGGGCCGGGATACGCAGTATTTT	CASSLAGGRDTQYF
TRBJ1-5	TRBV15	once	NA	TGTGCCACCAGGTCTGAGTTCTCTATAGGCAATCAGCCCCAGCATTTT	CATRSEFSIGNQPQHF
TRBJ2-1	TRBV9	NA	NA	TGTGCCAGCAGCCCTACGGGGGGCCCTTCCAATGAGCAGTTCTTC	CASSPTGGPSNEQFF
TRBJ2-5	TRBV7-9	NA	NA	TGTGCCAGCAGCTTGGGTGCTGGCCCTTTCGGGGAGACCCAGTACTTC	CASSLGAGPFGETQYF
TRBJ2-5	TRBV30	NA	TRBD2	TGTGCCTGGAGGCGGGGGGGGGTTTGGAGGCAAGAGACCCAGTACTTC	CAWRRGGVWRQETQYF
TRBJ1-4	TRBV27	NA	TRBD1	TGTGCCAGCAGAGGGGACAGTTCTGAAAAACTGTTTTTT	CASRGDSSEKLFF
TRBJ1-2	TRBV6-1	NA	NA	TGTGCCAGCAGTCCATGGGACTATGGCTACACCTTC	CASSPWDYGYTF
TRBJ1-6	TRBV27	few	NA	TGTGCCACCAATCCAGGCGTACCGAATTCACCCCTCCACTTT	CATNPGVPNSPLHF
TRBJ2-2	TRBV5-6	NA	TRBD1	TGTGCCAGCAGCCTGGACAGGGGGCTCATCGGGGAGCTGTTTTTT	CASSLDRGLIGELFF
TRBJ2-7	TRBV27	NA	TRBD2	TGTGCCAGCAGTTTAGTTCGCGGGAGCTACGAGCAGTACTTC	CASSLVRGSYEQYF
TRBJ1-6	TRBV6-5	NA	NA	TGTGCCAGCAGCCGCAGGGACTCCTATAATTCACCCCTCCACTTT	CASSRRDSYNSPLHF
TRBJ2-7	TRBV5-1	few	TRBD2	TGCGCCAGCAGAGGGACTAGCGGGAGTGAAGCTTACGAGCAGTACTTC	CASRGTSGSEAYEQYF
TRBJ2-6	TRBV30	NA	NA	TGTGCCTGGATTCCCGGCTCTGGGGCCAACGTCCTGACTTTC	CAWIPGSGANVLTF
TRBJ2-6	TRBV11-3	once	TRBD1	TGTGCCAGCAGCGCGATCCGGGACAGGGGAGAGGCCAACGTCCTGACTTTC	CASSAIRDRGEANVLTF
TRBJ1-1	TRBV11-2	few	NA	TGTGCCAGCACCCCCAGCGGGAACACTGAAGCTTTCTTT	CASTPSGNTEAFF
TRBJ2-3	TRBV7-8	once	NA	TGTGCCAGCAGCTTAGAGGGGGGAAGCACAGATACGCAGTATTTT	CASSLEGGSTDTQYF
TRBJ2-5	TRBV29-1	NA	NA	TGCAGCGTAACACAAGAGACCCAGTACTTC	CSVTQETQYF
TRBJ2-3	TRBV6-5	NA	TRBD2	TGTGCCAGCAGAACCGGGACTAGCGAAGTTTTT	CASRTGTSEVF
TRBJ2-3	TRBV28	NA	TRBD2	TGTGCCAGCAACCCTTTGACAGCTGGACTAGCGGGAGTAAAAGATACGCAGTATTTT	CASNPLTAGLAGVKDTQYF
TRBJ2-7	TRBV6-1	NA	TRBD2	TGTGCCAGCAGTTCCGGGGGGGCGCAGTACTTC	CASSSGGAQYF
TRBJ2-4	TRBV27	NA	NA	TGTGCCAGCAGCGCGGTGTCGGGCCCTCAGTACTTC	CASSAVSGPQYF
TRBJ2-7	TRBV25-1	NA	TRBD2	TGTGCCAGCAGCGGGAGGGGCTACTCCTACGAGCAGTACTTC	CASSGRGYSYEQYF
TRBJ2-1	TRBV6-1	NA	NA	TGTGCCAGCAGCTCCCCGATGCTGAATGAGCAGTTCTTC	CASSSPMLNEQFF
TRBJ2-2	TRBV11-3	NA	TRBD2	TGTGCCAGCAGCTTAGCCGGGGGGTCGACCGGGGAGCTGTTTTTT	CASSLAGGSTGELFF
TRBJ1-2	TRBV11-3	NA	TRBD1	TGTGCCAGCAGCTTAGAGACAGGGGTTGGAGGCTACACCTTC	CASSLETGVGGYTF
TRBJ2-7	TRBV5-6	NA	NA	TGTGCCAGCAGCTTGGGCCAGGGACCCTACGAGCAGTACTTC	CASSLGQGPYEQYF
TRBJ2-7	TRBV29-1	NA	TRBD2	TGCAGCGTTCGGGGGGACGAGCAGTACTTC	CSVRGDEQYF
TRBJ1-3	TRBV7-2	NA	NA	TGTGCCAGCAGACCCGGGACGGCTAGCTCTGGAAACACCATATATTTT	CASRPGTASSGNTIYF
TRBJ2-3	TRBV7-9	NA	NA	TGTGCCAGCAGCGCCCCCCTCCTAGGGGCTAGCACAGATACGCAGTATTTT	CASSAPLLGASTDTQYF
TRBJ2-3	TRBV10-3	once	NA	TGTGCCATCAGTGAGCCCTCAACAGATACGCAGTATTTT	CAISEPSTDTQYF
TRBJ1-1	TRBV7-8	NA	TRBD1	TGTGCCAGCAGCCACAGGGGCGAAGCTTTCTTT	CASSHRGEAFF
TRBJ2-4	TRBV5-1	NA	NA	TGCGCCAGCAGCTTGGCTAGCGAGGGGGGTCCACAGTACTTC	CASSLASEGGPQYF
TRBJ2-1	TRBV29-1	few	NA	TGCAGCGGCGACAGGAGTAACAATGAGCAGTTCTTC	CSGDRSNNEQFF
TRBJ2-7	TRBV11-3	NA	TRBD1	TGTGCCAGCAGCTTAACCGACAGGGGGGACTACGAGCAGTACTTC	CASSLTDRGDYEQYF
TRBJ2-7	TRBV5-4	NA	TRBD1	TGTGCCAGCAGCTTTCCGGGACAGGGGGTCTACGAGCAGTACTTC	CASSFPGQGVYEQYF
TRBJ1-2	TRBV18	few	TRBD1	TGTGCCAGCTCACCCGGGACAGGGAATGGCTACACCTTC	CASSPGTGNGYTF
TRBJ2-7	TRBV6-1	NA	NA	TGTGCCAGCACAGACAGGCCCTTTTACGAGCAGTACTTC	CASTDRPFYEQYF